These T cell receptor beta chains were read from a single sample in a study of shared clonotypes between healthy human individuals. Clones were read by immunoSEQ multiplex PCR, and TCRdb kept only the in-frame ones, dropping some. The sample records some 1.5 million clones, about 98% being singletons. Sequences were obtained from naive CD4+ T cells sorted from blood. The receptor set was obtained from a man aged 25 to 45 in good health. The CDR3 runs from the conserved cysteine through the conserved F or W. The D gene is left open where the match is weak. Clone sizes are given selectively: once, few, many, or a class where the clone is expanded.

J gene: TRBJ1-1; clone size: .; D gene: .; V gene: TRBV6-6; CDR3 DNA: TGTGCCAGCAGTCCCCGGGCCTCCACTGAAGCTTTCTTT; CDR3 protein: CASSPRASTEAFF
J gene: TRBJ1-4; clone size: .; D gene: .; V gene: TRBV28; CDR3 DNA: TGTGCCAGCAGTTCTCCTCCACAAAATGAAAAACTGTTTTTT; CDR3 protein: CASSSPPQNEKLFF
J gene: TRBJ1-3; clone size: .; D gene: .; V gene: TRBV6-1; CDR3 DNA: TGTGCCAGCAGTGAAGCTCCCGGGCCCCCTGGGAACACCATATATTTT; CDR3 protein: CASSEAPGPPGNTIYF
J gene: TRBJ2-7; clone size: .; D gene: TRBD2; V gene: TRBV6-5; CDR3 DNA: TGTGCCAGCAGCATGACTAGCTCCTCCTACGAGCAGTACTTC; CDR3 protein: CASSMTSSSYEQYF
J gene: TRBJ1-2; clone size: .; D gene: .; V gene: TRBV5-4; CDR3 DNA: TGTGCCAGCAGCTTCAGTCTGGGGGTAAACTATGGCTACACCTTC; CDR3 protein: CASSFSLGVNYGYTF
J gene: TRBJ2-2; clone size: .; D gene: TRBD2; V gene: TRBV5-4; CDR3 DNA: TGTGCCAGCAGCGCGGAAGCGGGAGGCCGGAACACCGGGGAGCTGTTTTTT; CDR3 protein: CASSAEAGGRNTGELFF
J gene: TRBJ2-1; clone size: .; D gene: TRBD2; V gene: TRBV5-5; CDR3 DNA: TGTGCCAGCAGCCCAACTAGCGGGAGGGCCTACAATGAGCAGTTCTTC; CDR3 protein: CASSPTSGRAYNEQFF
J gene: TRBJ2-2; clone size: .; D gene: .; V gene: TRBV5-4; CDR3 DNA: TGTGCCAGCAGCGGGACGGGCGGTACCGGGGAGCTGTTTTTT; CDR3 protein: CASSGTGGTGELFF
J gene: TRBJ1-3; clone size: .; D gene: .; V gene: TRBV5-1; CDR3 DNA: TGCGCCAGCAGCTTGGCCCCAGACAGAGGTAACACCATATATTTT; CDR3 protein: CASSLAPDRGNTIYF
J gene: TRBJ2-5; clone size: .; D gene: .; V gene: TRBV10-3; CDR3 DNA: TGTGCCATCAGTCCCGGAGTCCAAGAGACCCAGTACTTC; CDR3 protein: CAISPGVQETQYF
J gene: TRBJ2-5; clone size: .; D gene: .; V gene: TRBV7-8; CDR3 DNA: TGTGCCATCTCAGGTCCCAGCCAAGAGACCCAGTACTTC; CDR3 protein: CAISGPSQETQYF
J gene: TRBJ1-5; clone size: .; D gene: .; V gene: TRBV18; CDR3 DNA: TGTGCCAGCTCCCACAAAGGGCGGACATATAGCAATCAGCCCCAGCATTTT; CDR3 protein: CASSHKGRTYSNQPQHF
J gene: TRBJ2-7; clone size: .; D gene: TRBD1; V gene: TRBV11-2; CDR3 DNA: TGTGCCAGCAGCTTAGAAGGGACAGGGTTATACGAGCAGTACTTC; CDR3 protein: CASSLEGTGLYEQYF
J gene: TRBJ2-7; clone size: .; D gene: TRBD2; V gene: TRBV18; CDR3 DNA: TGTGCCAGCTCACCCCTAGCGGCCAGCTCCTACGAGCAGTACTTC; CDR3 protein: CASSPLAASSYEQYF
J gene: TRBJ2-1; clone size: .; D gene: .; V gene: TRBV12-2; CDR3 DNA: TGTGCAAGTCGCCGCCCGACTAGGGGGGGCAATGAGCAGTTCTTC; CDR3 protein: CASRRPTRGGNEQFF
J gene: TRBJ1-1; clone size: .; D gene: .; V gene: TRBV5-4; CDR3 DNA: TGTGCCAGCAGCTTGTGGGGCAGGAGCATCACTGAAGCTTTCTTT; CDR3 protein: CASSLWGRSITEAFF
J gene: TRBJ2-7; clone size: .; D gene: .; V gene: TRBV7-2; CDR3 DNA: TGTGCCAGCAGCTTTAGCGTCTCCTACGAGCAGTACTTC; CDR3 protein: CASSFSVSYEQYF
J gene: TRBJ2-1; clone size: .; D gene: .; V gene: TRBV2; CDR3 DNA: TGTGCCATGAGAAATGGTTCCTACAATGAGCAGTTCTTC; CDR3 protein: CAMRNGSYNEQFF
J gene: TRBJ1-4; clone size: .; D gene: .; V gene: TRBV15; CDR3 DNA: TGTGCCACCAGCAGAGATTCTGGCAGGCTAGCTGAAAAACTGTTTTTT; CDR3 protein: CATSRDSGRLAEKLFF
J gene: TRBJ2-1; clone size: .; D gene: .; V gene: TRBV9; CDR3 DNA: TGTGCCAGCAGCGTAGCGGCTATTAGTTACAATGAGCAGTTCTTC; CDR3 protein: CASSVAAISYNEQFF
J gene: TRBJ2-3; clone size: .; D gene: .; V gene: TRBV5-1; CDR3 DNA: TGCGCCAGCAGCCCTTGGGGGGGGACAGTCACAGATACGCAGTATTTT; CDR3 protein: CASSPWGGTVTDTQYF
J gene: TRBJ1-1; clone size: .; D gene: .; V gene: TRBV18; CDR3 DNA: TGTGCCAGCTCACCACTGGGGTCCTCAGGCGACACTGAAGCTTTCTTT; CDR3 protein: CASSPLGSSGDTEAFF
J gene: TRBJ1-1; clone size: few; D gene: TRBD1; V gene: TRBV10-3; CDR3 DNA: TGTGCCATCAGTGCCCAACAGGGGTACACTGAAGCTTTCTTT; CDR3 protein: CAISAQQGYTEAFF
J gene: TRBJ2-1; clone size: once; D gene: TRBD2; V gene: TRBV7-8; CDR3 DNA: TGTGCCAGCAGCTTAGCGGGGACTAGCGGGGTAGGACGGGAGCAGTTCTTC; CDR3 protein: CASSLAGTSGVGREQFF
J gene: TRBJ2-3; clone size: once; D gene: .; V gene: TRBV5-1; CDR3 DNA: TGCGCCAGCACATCGCAGCCTCCCAGAGATACGCAGTATTTT; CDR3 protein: CASTSQPPRDTQYF
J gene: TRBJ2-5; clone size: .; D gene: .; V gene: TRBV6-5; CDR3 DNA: TGTGCCAGCAGTACCCAGGGACGCGAAGAGACCCAGTACTTC; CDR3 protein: CASSTQGREETQYF
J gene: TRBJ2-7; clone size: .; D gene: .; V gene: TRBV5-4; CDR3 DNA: TGTGCCAGCAGCCCCGCAGGCGGTGACGAGCAGTACTTC; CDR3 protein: CASSPAGGDEQYF
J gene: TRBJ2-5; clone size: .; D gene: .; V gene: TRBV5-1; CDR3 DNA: TGCGCCAGCAGCCGGGGTCGGGGAGAAGAGACCCAGTACTTC; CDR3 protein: CASSRGRGEETQYF
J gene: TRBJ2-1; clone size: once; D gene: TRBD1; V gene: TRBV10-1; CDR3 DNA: TGCGCCAGCAGTGTAGACCCGACAGGGGGGCGCAATGAGCAGTTCTTC; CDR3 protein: CASSVDPTGGRNEQFF